A single TCR beta chain is shown here with its context. There is no known antigen for this receptor. No base-level quality is on record; no much larger clone is a single base apart. The immunoSEQ Assay, a bias-controlled multiplex PCR, was used to amplify TCRbeta CDR3 regions from genomic DNA. Processing in the source paper ran as follows. The number of nucleated cells in each sample was estimated from the amplification of reference gene primers within the assay. To quantify the absolute abundance of each unique TCRbeta CDR3 rearrangement, sequence reads were collapsed and filtered. Productive Simpson clonality was computed per sample as the square root of Simpson's diversity index over productive rearrangements. As stored in TCRdb, this immuneACCESS dataset retains in-frame rearrangements with V and J assigned. A fraction of the clones does not appear; measured against another copy, unresolved V genes explain less than half of the discrepancy, and the remainder lacks a known reason. That table supplies the V and J calls and clone size; D and trimming were determined from the DNA. Across this sample there are around 150,000 clones, with 76% seen only once. In total, the top ten clones hold more than 3.5% of the sample.

Collaborating institutions collected whole blood in K2EDTA tubes following their own protocols. Collaborator samples were shipped for TCRbeta analysis as frozen whole blood, isolated PBMCs, or DNA extracted from either sample type. This sample stems from a study of blood T cell repertoires in COVID-19 (dated by TCRdb to the early 2020s). Regarding the study in general: Collaborator samples came from the United States, Italy and Spain and covered acute and convalescent phases of COVID-19. The prospective study material was composed of cDNA or gDNA derived from T cells, B-cell-depleted T cells, or PBMCs. Deeply sampled blood TCRbeta repertoires from subjects exposed to, actively infected with, or recovered from COVID-19 were included in the dataset. A freely available public database, intended as a resource for researchers studying the immune response to SARS-CoV-2, is where the repertoires were released. The samples were drawn from two sources: the first 160 participants of the ongoing ImmuneRACE study, and over 1,000 subjects contributed by 6 global collaborators. A de-identified subject ID, COVID-19 status, age in years and sex were almost always included in the sample metadata. Where available, HLA class I and class II types were taken from metadata supplied by the sample provider and were not determined by assay-based typing.

What the research found in general, with its limitations: The quantity of clinical and demographic metadata differed by source and by participant and was supplied without curation.

Here V drops 4 bases and J drops 3 bases, and the junction holds 11 bases not matched to any gene. The CDR3 covers 16 residues, taking in both the cysteine and the phenylalanine. CDR3 DNA only is kept here, 48 bases in frame from base 1. The CDR1 and CDR2 encoded by the germline V gene are SGHRS and YFSETQ. The source material was peripheral blood. The TCR comes from a woman older than 75 with active or convalescent COVID-19. Rearrangement joined TRBV5-1 to TRBJ2-7; 9 of the junction bases match TRBD2. The sequence in DNA is TGCGCCAGCAGCCCTGGGGCTAGCGGGGCTTTCTACGAGCAGTACTTC. Its amino acids are CASSPGASGAFYEQYF.